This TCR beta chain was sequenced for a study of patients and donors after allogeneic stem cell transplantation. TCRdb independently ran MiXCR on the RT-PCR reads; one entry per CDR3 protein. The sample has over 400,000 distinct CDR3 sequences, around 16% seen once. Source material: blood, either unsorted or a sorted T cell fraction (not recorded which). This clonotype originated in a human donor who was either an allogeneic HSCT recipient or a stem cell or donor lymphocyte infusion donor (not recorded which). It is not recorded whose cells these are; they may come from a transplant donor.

Here the CDR3 DNA reads TGTGCCAGCAGCCCTACTACCGGGACTGTCGCCTACAATGAGCAGTTCTTC. Protein: CASSPTTGTVAYNEQFF. The rearrangement joins TRBV7-7 to TRBJ2-1; the D gene is possibly TRBD2 (6 bases). The V end was cut by 5 bases, the J end by 2 bases, with 19 bases between. This CDR3 contains 17 residues. Germline V lookup: CDR1 SSHAT, CDR2 FNYEAQ (reference sequence).